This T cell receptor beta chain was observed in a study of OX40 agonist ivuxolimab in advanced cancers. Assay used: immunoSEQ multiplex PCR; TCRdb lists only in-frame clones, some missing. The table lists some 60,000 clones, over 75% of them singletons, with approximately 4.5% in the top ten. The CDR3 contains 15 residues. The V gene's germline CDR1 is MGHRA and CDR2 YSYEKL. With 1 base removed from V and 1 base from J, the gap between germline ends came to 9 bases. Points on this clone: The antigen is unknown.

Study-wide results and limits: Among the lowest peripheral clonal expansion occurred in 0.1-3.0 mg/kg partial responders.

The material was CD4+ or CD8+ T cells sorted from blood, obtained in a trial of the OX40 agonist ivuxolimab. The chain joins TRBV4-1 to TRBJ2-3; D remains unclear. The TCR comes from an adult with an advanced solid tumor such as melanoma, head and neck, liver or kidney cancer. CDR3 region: CASSQVGPRTDTQYF. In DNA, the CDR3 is TGCGCCAGCAGCCAAGTCGGGCCCCGCACAGATACGCAGTATTTT.